Here is one T cell receptor beta chain with its context. The record originates from a study of blood T cell repertoires in COVID-19. Study in general: Sources were T cells, B-cell-depleted T cells, or PBMCs; the material itself was cDNA or gDNA.

The repertoire was sequenced with immunoSEQ multiplex PCR; TCRdb's copy has only in-frame clones and lacks some. Among about 240,000 clones listed, about four fifths were seen once. The sample comprised peripheral blood. The TCR originated in a young man who had recovered from COVID-19.

The CDR3: CASSLVGEQYF. For the CDR3, the DNA is TGTGCCAGCAGCTTAGTCGGCGAGCAGTACTTC. The V and J genes are TRBV11-2 and TRBJ2-7; D gene ambiguous. Trimming removed 1 base from V and 6 bases from J, with 4 bases in between. The CDR3 runs 11 residues. CDR1 and CDR2 (germline): SGHAT, FQNNGV.